The clone carrying this T cell receptor beta chain was seen only a few times. The antigen remains undetermined. This entry comes from a study of cytomegalovirus exposure and HLA in healthy donors. Overall study: Unique TCR beta sequences numbering approximately 100 million came from about 179 million T cells in an earlier analysis.

Findings and limits, study-wide: TCR beta sequences reportedly predicted the HLA-A and HLA-B alleles of most subjects accurately. Among TCR sequences, most were rare, though some public TCRs appeared in many donors. Other equally common chains were less clonally expanded than HLA-associated TCR beta chains, a later analysis showed.

PCR primers comprised 60 Vbeta and 13 Jbeta primers. Sequenced by immunoSEQ multiplex PCR; TCRdb stores in-frame clones only, minus some. Here the sample spans roughly 82,000 clones, about 70% being singletons. The V gene's germline CDR1 is SGHRS and CDR2 YFSETQ. V shed 4 bases and J shed 6 bases, with 11 bases lying between them. The CDR3 sequence is 12 residues long. The chain carries TRBV5-1 and TRBJ2-7, with TRBD2 as a possible D gene (5 bases). This TCR was sampled from a woman aged 45-65 years in good health and CMV-seropositive. Sequences were obtained from PBMCs. CDR3 region: CASSRVEGEQYF. DNA of the CDR3: TGCGCCAGCAGCAGGGTCGAGGGCGAGCAGTACTTC.